Listed below are T cell receptor beta chains from one sample, sequenced in a study of shared clonotypes between healthy human individuals. Method: immunoSEQ multiplex PCR; TCRdb's copy keeps in-frame clones and lacks some. The data contain a few million clones, roughly nine tenths of them singletons. Sample: naive CD4+ T cells sorted from blood. These receptors were collected from a man aged 18-30 years in good health. Each CDR3 is given with its conserved first and last residue. A D gene is named only where the DNA matches it firmly. Clone size is given for some rows only: seen once, a few or many times, or a class if the clone is expanded.

V gene: TRBV9
clone size: -
D gene: -
J gene: TRBJ1-1
CDR3 protein: CASSVVGTEAFF
CDR3 DNA: TGTGCCAGCAGCGTAGTCGGCACTGAAGCTTTCTTT

V gene: TRBV11-2
clone size: -
D gene: -
J gene: TRBJ2-1
CDR3 protein: CASSLTGGYYNEQFF
CDR3 DNA: TGTGCCAGCAGCTTAACGGGGGGCTACTACAATGAGCAGTTCTTC

V gene: TRBV2
clone size: -
D gene: -
J gene: TRBJ1-1
CDR3 protein: CASIETGTQNTEAFF
CDR3 DNA: TGTGCCAGCATCGAAACCGGGACTCAAAACACTGAAGCTTTCTTT

V gene: TRBV19
clone size: once
D gene: TRBD1
J gene: TRBJ1-1
CDR3 protein: CASSRDRGATEAFF
CDR3 DNA: TGTGCCAGTAGTAGGGACAGGGGCGCAACTGAAGCTTTCTTT

V gene: TRBV9
clone size: -
D gene: TRBD2
J gene: TRBJ2-1
CDR3 protein: CASSVELSGVYNEQFF
CDR3 DNA: TGTGCCAGCAGCGTAGAATTAAGCGGGGTCTACAATGAGCAGTTCTTC

V gene: TRBV5-1
clone size: -
D gene: TRBD2
J gene: TRBJ2-1
CDR3 protein: CASRPLAGGLENEQFF
CDR3 DNA: TGCGCCAGCAGGCCACTAGCGGGGGGCCTCGAGAATGAGCAGTTCTTC

V gene: TRBV6-1
clone size: -
D gene: -
J gene: TRBJ2-7
CDR3 protein: CASSSRGWYEQYF
CDR3 DNA: TGTGCCAGCAGTTCGAGGGGGTGGTATGAGCAGTACTTC

V gene: TRBV5-4
clone size: -
D gene: TRBD1
J gene: TRBJ1-1
CDR3 protein: CASTRGQGVGNTEAFF
CDR3 DNA: TGTGCCAGCACCCGGGGACAGGGGGTGGGAAACACTGAAGCTTTCTTT

V gene: TRBV29-1
clone size: -
D gene: -
J gene: TRBJ2-7
CDR3 protein: CSARTLLYEQYF
CDR3 DNA: TGCAGCGCCAGGACCTTACTCTACGAGCAGTACTTC

V gene: TRBV19
clone size: -
D gene: -
J gene: TRBJ2-2
CDR3 protein: CASSIEQISNTGELFF
CDR3 DNA: TGTGCCAGTAGTATAGAGCAGATCTCGAACACCGGGGAGCTGTTTTTT

V gene: TRBV19
clone size: -
D gene: -
J gene: TRBJ2-3
CDR3 protein: CASTNRAREGTDTQYF
CDR3 DNA: TGTGCCAGTACCAATAGGGCCAGGGAAGGCACAGATACGCAGTATTTT

V gene: TRBV18
clone size: -
D gene: -
J gene: TRBJ2-5
CDR3 protein: CASLPRQDQETQYF
CDR3 DNA: TGTGCCAGCTTACCTCGACAGGACCAAGAGACCCAGTACTTC

V gene: TRBV9
clone size: -
D gene: TRBD1
J gene: TRBJ2-3
CDR3 protein: CASSAGTGYTDTQYF
CDR3 DNA: TGTGCCAGCAGCGCCGGGACAGGGTACACAGATACGCAGTATTTT

V gene: TRBV6-1
clone size: -
D gene: -
J gene: TRBJ2-7
CDR3 protein: CASSGQASYEQYF
CDR3 DNA: TGTGCCAGCAGTGGACAGGCATCCTACGAGCAGTACTTC

V gene: TRBV6-6
clone size: -
D gene: -
J gene: TRBJ2-7
CDR3 protein: CASSEGTVYEQYF
CDR3 DNA: TGTGCCAGCAGTGAGGGGACGGTCTACGAGCAGTACTTC

V gene: TRBV5-1
clone size: once
D gene: -
J gene: TRBJ1-1
CDR3 protein: CASLGTMNTEAFF
CDR3 DNA: TGCGCCAGCCTCGGAACGATGAACACTGAAGCTTTCTTT

V gene: TRBV2
clone size: few
D gene: TRBD2
J gene: TRBJ2-7
CDR3 protein: CASSVAGESYEQYF
CDR3 DNA: TGTGCCAGCAGTGTGGCGGGGGAATCCTACGAGCAGTACTTC

V gene: TRBV11-2
clone size: -
D gene: TRBD2
J gene: TRBJ2-3
CDR3 protein: CASSLGLAGAGTDTQYF
CDR3 DNA: TGTGCCAGCAGCTTAGGGCTAGCGGGAGCGGGCACAGATACGCAGTATTTT

V gene: TRBV19
clone size: -
D gene: TRBD2
J gene: TRBJ2-3
CDR3 protein: CASSISPTSGNGDTQYF
CDR3 DNA: TGTGCCAGTAGTATTTCCCCGACTAGCGGTAATGGAGATACGCAGTATTTT

V gene: TRBV7-3
clone size: once
D gene: -
J gene: TRBJ2-1
CDR3 protein: CASSFGGAYDNEQFF
CDR3 DNA: TGTGCCAGCAGCTTCGGAGGGGCATACGACAATGAGCAGTTCTTC

V gene: TRBV18
clone size: once
D gene: TRBD1
J gene: TRBJ1-6
CDR3 protein: CASSPRQGDYNSPLHF
CDR3 DNA: TGTGCCAGCTCACCAAGACAGGGGGATTATAATTCACCCCTCCACTTT

V gene: TRBV5-1
clone size: -
D gene: -
J gene: TRBJ1-3
CDR3 protein: CASSKGGSGNTIYF
CDR3 DNA: TGCGCCAGCAGCAAAGGGGGTTCAGGAAACACCATATATTTT

V gene: TRBV6-5
clone size: -
D gene: -
J gene: TRBJ1-5
CDR3 protein: CASSYRDSNQPQHF
CDR3 DNA: TGTGCCAGCAGTTACAGGGATAGCAATCAGCCCCAGCATTTT

V gene: TRBV19
clone size: -
D gene: TRBD2
J gene: TRBJ2-5
CDR3 protein: CASREVAGGQETQYF
CDR3 DNA: TGTGCCAGTAGGGAGGTAGCGGGGGGACAAGAGACCCAGTACTTC

V gene: TRBV28
clone size: -
D gene: -
J gene: TRBJ2-1
CDR3 protein: CASSFFSFRDGWGNYNEQFF
CDR3 DNA: TGTGCCAGCAGTTTTTTTTCATTTCGGGACGGGTGGGGGAATTACAATGAGCAGTTCTTC

V gene: TRBV10-3
clone size: -
D gene: -
J gene: TRBJ2-7
CDR3 protein: CAIGKGTPSEQYF
CDR3 DNA: TGTGCCATCGGGAAAGGAACCCCCAGCGAGCAGTACTTC

V gene: TRBV7-9
clone size: -
D gene: TRBD1
J gene: TRBJ2-1
CDR3 protein: CASEYHQGAGSYNEQFF
CDR3 DNA: TGTGCCAGCGAGTATCATCAGGGGGCGGGCTCCTACAATGAGCAGTTCTTC

V gene: TRBV5-1
clone size: -
D gene: -
J gene: TRBJ1-3
CDR3 protein: CASSLVGGAGNTIYF
CDR3 DNA: TGCGCCAGCAGCTTGGTCGGGGGAGCTGGAAACACCATATATTTT

V gene: TRBV6-6
clone size: -
D gene: -
J gene: TRBJ1-1
CDR3 protein: CASSYPGLDTEAFF
CDR3 DNA: TGTGCCAGCAGTTACCCGGGGCTGGACACTGAAGCTTTCTTT

V gene: TRBV6-6
clone size: few
D gene: -
J gene: TRBJ1-5
CDR3 protein: CASSPNQPQHF
CDR3 DNA: TGTGCCAGCAGCCCAAATCAGCCCCAGCATTTT

V gene: TRBV10-3
clone size: -
D gene: -
J gene: TRBJ1-5
CDR3 protein: CAISDLGGGNQPQHF
CDR3 DNA: TGTGCCATCAGTGATCTGGGGGGGGGCAATCAGCCCCAGCATTTT

V gene: TRBV18
clone size: -
D gene: -
J gene: TRBJ1-2
CDR3 protein: CASSPPGGIYGYTF
CDR3 DNA: TGTGCCAGCTCACCACCAGGTGGGATTTATGGCTACACCTTC

V gene: TRBV29-1
clone size: few
D gene: -
J gene: TRBJ1-4
CDR3 protein: CSLSDTNEKLFF
CDR3 DNA: TGCAGCCTCAGTGATACTAATGAAAAACTGTTTTTT

V gene: TRBV2
clone size: once
D gene: TRBD1
J gene: TRBJ1-4
CDR3 protein: CASRAGGEKLFF
CDR3 DNA: TGTGCCAGCAGAGCAGGGGGTGAAAAACTGTTTTTT

V gene: TRBV5-1
clone size: -
D gene: -
J gene: TRBJ2-7
CDR3 protein: CASSAGQIEQYF
CDR3 DNA: TGCGCCAGCAGCGCGGGACAGATCGAGCAGTACTTC

V gene: TRBV5-4
clone size: few
D gene: -
J gene: TRBJ1-2
CDR3 protein: CASSSGGGYTF
CDR3 DNA: TGTGCCAGCAGCTCCGGGGGAGGCTACACCTTC